The clone carrying this T cell receptor beta chain was seen at least ten times. The antigen is not known. Unique molecular identifiers were used to barcode this TCRbeta library. TCRdb reprocessed the PCR reads via MiXCR and lists one record per CDR3 protein. The sample holds roughly 300,000 distinct CDR3 sequences, roughly 12% seen once. This record comes from a study of T-cell reconstitution after alpha-beta-depleted transplantation in children. Points from the study as a whole: Some patients' high day-60 TCRbeta diversity was attributed to recipient cells surviving conditioning. Newly generated T cells supplied most T-cell counts and diversity one year post-transplant. As was reported, about two months after transplant, alpha-beta T cells came from several hundred expanded graft clones.

V lost 5 bases to trimming and J lost 10 bases, with 9 bases between them. CDR3 length equals 11 residues. Per germline, CDR1 SGHVS and CDR2 FQNEAQ. The V gene is TRBV7-8, the J gene TRBJ2-1; the D is unclear. The receptor's source is a male patient between 2 and 15 years old who had a stem cell transplant for chronic granulomatous disease, so the T cells may come from the graft donor. The sample consisted of peripheral blood, taken 180 days after TCRalphabeta/CD19-depleted stem cell transplant. In nucleotides, the CDR3 is TGTGCCAGCAGCCCATCTTGGGAGCAGTTCTTC. It encodes CASSPSWEQFF.